This TCR beta chain was captured in a study of technical replicates of blood from a few donors. V lost 6 bases, J lost 2 bases, and 10 bases stayed unmatched. The CDR3 sequence is 16 residues long. CDR1 is SGHTA and CDR2 is FQGTGA in the germline V gene. Profiling relied on immunoSEQ multiplex PCR, and the TCRdb table lists in-frame clones only, not all of them. Among tens of thousands of clones listed, around 97% were seen once. The sequence came from a human donor in good health. This chain connects TRBV7-3 to TRBJ2-3, with 8 nucleotides matching TRBD2. Source material: T cells isolated from PBMCs. CDR3 in amino acids: CASSSGGGLYTDTQYF. The CDR3 DNA sequence: TGTGCCAGCAGTTCCGGGGGGGGACTATACACAGATACGCAGTATTTT.